These T cell receptor beta chains were read from a single sample in a study of blood T cells in healthy people across ages. TCRdb ran MiXCR on the 5' RACE reads and lists one entry per CDR3 protein. The sample has about 1 million distinct CDR3 sequences, around 43% seen once. Sequencing used blood. The receptor source for this set is a woman aged 55-70 years in good health. Each CDR3 is given with its conserved first and last residue. The D gene is left open where the match is weak. Only part of the rows carry a size: once, few, many, or a class if the clone is expanded.

d_gene: TRBD1
abundance: -
j_gene: TRBJ1-5
v_gene: TRBV20-1
CDR3nt: TGCAGTGCTTCGGACCGGACAGGAAGACAGCCCCAGCATTTT
CDR3aa: CSASDRTGRQPQHF

d_gene: TRBD2
abundance: -
j_gene: TRBJ2-7
v_gene: TRBV5-1
CDR3nt: TGCGCCAGCAGCTTGGGACTAGCGGGAGGGCGGAACTATAAAGGCGAGCAGTACTTC
CDR3aa: CASSLGLAGGRNYKGEQYF

d_gene: -
abundance: -
j_gene: TRBJ2-5
v_gene: TRBV7-9
CDR3nt: TGTGCCAGCAGCTTAGTTCGACAGGAAGAGACCCAGTACTTC
CDR3aa: CASSLVRQEETQYF

d_gene: -
abundance: few
j_gene: TRBJ2-6
v_gene: TRBV27
CDR3nt: TGTGCCAGCAGCCTCTTTGTCCCGGAGGGCTCTGGGGCCAACGTCCTGACTTTC
CDR3aa: CASSLFVPEGSGANVLTF

d_gene: TRBD1
abundance: -
j_gene: TRBJ1-2
v_gene: TRBV5-1
CDR3nt: TGCGCCAGCAGCCAATCCTCGACAGGGTCTAACTATGGCTACACCTTC
CDR3aa: CASSQSSTGSNYGYTF

d_gene: -
abundance: -
j_gene: TRBJ1-1
v_gene: TRBV12-3/TRBV12-4
CDR3nt: TGTGCCAGCAAGGGGGACTCGAACACTGAAGCTTTCTTT
CDR3aa: CASKGDSNTEAFF

d_gene: -
abundance: -
j_gene: TRBJ2-5
v_gene: TRBV20-1
CDR3nt: TGCAGTGCTAACTTCGAAATAAGAACACAAGAGACCCAGTACTTC
CDR3aa: CSANFEIRTQETQYF

d_gene: TRBD1
abundance: -
j_gene: TRBJ2-1
v_gene: TRBV20-1
CDR3nt: TGCAGTGCGTACACAGGGGGAAGAGAGACCCAGTTCTTC
CDR3aa: CSAYTGGRETQFF

d_gene: -
abundance: -
j_gene: TRBJ2-5
v_gene: TRBV9
CDR3nt: TGTGCCAGCAGCGTAGTTGGTCAGTACCAAGAGACCCAGTACTTC
CDR3aa: CASSVVGQYQETQYF

d_gene: -
abundance: -
j_gene: TRBJ1-1
v_gene: TRBV11-2
CDR3nt: TGTGCCAGCAGCTTCAACATAGCGGGTGCTTTCTTT
CDR3aa: CASSFNIAGAFF

d_gene: -
abundance: -
j_gene: TRBJ2-5
v_gene: TRBV11-2
CDR3nt: TGTGCCAGCAGCTCCATCCAGGGGCCCCGCGGGGAACAAGAGACCCAGTACTTC
CDR3aa: CASSSIQGPRGEQETQYF

d_gene: -
abundance: few
j_gene: TRBJ2-3
v_gene: TRBV6-6
CDR3nt: TGTGCCAGCAGTCGGACGACAGGATCCAGCGCAGATACGCAGTATTTT
CDR3aa: CASSRTTGSSADTQYF

d_gene: -
abundance: few
j_gene: TRBJ2-7
v_gene: TRBV7-2
CDR3nt: TGTGCCAGCAGCTTAAACTCGGCGGCCGTTGGCGAGCAGTACTTC
CDR3aa: CASSLNSAAVGEQYF

d_gene: TRBD1
abundance: -
j_gene: TRBJ1-4
v_gene: TRBV12-3/TRBV12-4
CDR3nt: TGTGCCAGCAGTAGCCGGGGACAGGGTTCGAGTGAAAAACTGTTTTTT
CDR3aa: CASSSRGQGSSEKLFF

d_gene: TRBD2
abundance: -
j_gene: TRBJ2-5
v_gene: TRBV18
CDR3nt: TGTGCCAGCTCCAATGGACTAGCGGGCCAAGAGACCCAGTACTTC
CDR3aa: CASSNGLAGQETQYF

d_gene: TRBD1
abundance: -
j_gene: TRBJ2-7
v_gene: TRBV20-1
CDR3nt: TGCAGTGCTAGAGATAGGGGGACAGGGATCCACGAGCAGTACTTC
CDR3aa: CSARDRGTGIHEQYF

d_gene: TRBD2
abundance: -
j_gene: TRBJ2-7
v_gene: TRBV12-3/TRBV12-4
CDR3nt: TGTGCCAGCAGTTGGATAGCGGGAAGCTCCTACGAGCAGTACTTC
CDR3aa: CASSWIAGSSYEQYF

d_gene: TRBD1
abundance: few
j_gene: TRBJ2-3
v_gene: TRBV6-2/TRBV6-3
CDR3nt: TGTGCCAGCAGTTACGACAGGGCAGCCCCCCGCACAGCAGATACGCAGTATTTT
CDR3aa: CASSYDRAAPRTADTQYF

d_gene: TRBD1
abundance: -
j_gene: TRBJ2-1
v_gene: TRBV3-1
CDR3nt: TGTGCCAGCAGCCTTGACCGGGACAGATACAATGAGCAGTTCTTC
CDR3aa: CASSLDRDRYNEQFF

d_gene: -
abundance: few
j_gene: TRBJ1-5
v_gene: TRBV20-1
CDR3nt: TGCAGTGCGAGAGATCGACGGAGGGGGGGGTTAAATCAGCCCCAGCATTTT
CDR3aa: CSARDRRRGGLNQPQHF

d_gene: -
abundance: few
j_gene: TRBJ2-7
v_gene: TRBV5-1
CDR3nt: TGCGCCAGCAGCTTGGCTCTCGGACAGAAGATTAACGAGCAGTACTTC
CDR3aa: CASSLALGQKINEQYF

d_gene: TRBD2
abundance: -
j_gene: TRBJ2-1
v_gene: TRBV12-3/TRBV12-4
CDR3nt: TGTGCCAGCAGTCCATCCTTATCTAGCGGGTTATACAATGAGCAGTTCTTC
CDR3aa: CASSPSLSSGLYNEQFF

d_gene: TRBD1
abundance: -
j_gene: TRBJ2-1
v_gene: TRBV11-1
CDR3nt: TGTGCCAGCAGTAGGGTCCGGGACAGGGTGAATGAGCAGTTCTTC
CDR3aa: CASSRVRDRVNEQFF

d_gene: TRBD2
abundance: -
j_gene: TRBJ2-5
v_gene: TRBV4-1
CDR3nt: TGCGCCAGCAGCCAAAGACTAGCGGCCCAAGAGACCCAGTACTTC
CDR3aa: CASSQRLAAQETQYF

d_gene: -
abundance: -
j_gene: TRBJ1-2
v_gene: TRBV2
CDR3nt: TGTGCCAGCAAGATGGGATGGGGGGATGGCTACACCTTC
CDR3aa: CASKMGWGDGYTF

d_gene: -
abundance: -
j_gene: TRBJ1-6
v_gene: TRBV6-1
CDR3nt: TGTGCCACCGCATACTCCTATAATTCACCCCTCCACTTT
CDR3aa: CATAYSYNSPLHF

d_gene: -
abundance: few
j_gene: TRBJ2-5
v_gene: TRBV12-3/TRBV12-4
CDR3nt: TGTGCCAGCAGTTCCCTGACAAGACAAGAGACCCAGTACTTC
CDR3aa: CASSSLTRQETQYF

d_gene: TRBD1
abundance: once
j_gene: TRBJ2-3
v_gene: TRBV20-1
CDR3nt: TGCAGTGTCGACAGGGGGTCATCAGATACGCAGTATTTT
CDR3aa: CSVDRGSSDTQYF

d_gene: TRBD1
abundance: -
j_gene: TRBJ2-3
v_gene: TRBV12-3/TRBV12-4
CDR3nt: TGTGCCAGCAGTTTTGGGACAGCGTCCACAGATACGCAGTATTTT
CDR3aa: CASSFGTASTDTQYF

d_gene: -
abundance: few
j_gene: TRBJ2-7
v_gene: TRBV6-1
CDR3nt: TGTGCCAGCAGTGAACAGGGCAGCTCCTACGAGCAGTACTTC
CDR3aa: CASSEQGSSYEQYF

d_gene: -
abundance: -
j_gene: TRBJ1-5
v_gene: TRBV4-1
CDR3nt: TGCGCCAGCAGCCGAGTGAGGGGGAATCAGCCCCAGCATTTT
CDR3aa: CASSRVRGNQPQHF

d_gene: TRBD1
abundance: -
j_gene: TRBJ2-7
v_gene: TRBV7-8
CDR3nt: TGTGCCAGCAGCGTCACTACAGGGGGCGACTCCCACAATGAGCAGTACTTC
CDR3aa: CASSVTTGGDSHNEQYF

d_gene: TRBD1
abundance: few
j_gene: TRBJ2-1
v_gene: TRBV29-1
CDR3nt: TGCAGCGTTGAGGGGGGACAGGGTACACGGGGGCAGTTCTTC
CDR3aa: CSVEGGQGTRGQFF

d_gene: TRBD2
abundance: -
j_gene: TRBJ2-1
v_gene: TRBV27
CDR3nt: TGTGCCAGCAGCCCGGGACTAGCCCCGGATGAGCAGTTCTTC
CDR3aa: CASSPGLAPDEQFF

d_gene: -
abundance: -
j_gene: TRBJ2-7
v_gene: TRBV25-1
CDR3nt: TGTGCCAGCAGTGATTTAGGGGGTTATTACGAGCAGTACTTC
CDR3aa: CASSDLGGYYEQYF

d_gene: TRBD1
abundance: -
j_gene: TRBJ1-1
v_gene: TRBV7-2
CDR3nt: TGTGCCAGCAGCTTCTATTACGGGCAGGGGGCAGGTGAAGCTTTCTTT
CDR3aa: CASSFYYGQGAGEAFF